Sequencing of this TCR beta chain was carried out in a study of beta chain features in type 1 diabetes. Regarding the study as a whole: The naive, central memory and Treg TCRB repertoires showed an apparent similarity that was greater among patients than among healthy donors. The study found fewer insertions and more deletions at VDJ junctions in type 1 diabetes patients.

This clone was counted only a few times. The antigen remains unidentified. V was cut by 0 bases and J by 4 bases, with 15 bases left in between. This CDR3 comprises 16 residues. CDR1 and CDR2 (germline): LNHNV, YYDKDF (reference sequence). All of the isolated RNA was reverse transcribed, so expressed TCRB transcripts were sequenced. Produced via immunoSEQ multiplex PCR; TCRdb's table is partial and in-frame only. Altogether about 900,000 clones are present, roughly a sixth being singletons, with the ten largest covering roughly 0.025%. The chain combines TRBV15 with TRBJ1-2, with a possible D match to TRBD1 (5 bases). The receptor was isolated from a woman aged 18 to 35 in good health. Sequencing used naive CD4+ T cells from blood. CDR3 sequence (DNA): TGTGCCACCAGCAGAGATCGAGCGCGGGGGGGCTATGGCTACACCTTC. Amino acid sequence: CATSRDRARGGYGYTF.